The present T cell receptor beta chain was sequenced within a study of Tregs in tolerant kidney transplant recipients. Broader study findings: Nucleotide sequences could not be compared across some patients' samples due to primer changes.

The repertoire was sequenced with immunoSEQ multiplex PCR; TCRdb's copy has only in-frame clones and lacks some. The sample comprises over 85,000 clones, more than 85% of which are singletons, and approximately 0.5% rests with the top ten. Trimming removed 4 bases at V and 0 bases at J, with 14 bases between. Per germline, CDR1 SGDLS and CDR2 YYNGEE. The CDR3 has 16 residues. As to this clone: Its target is not known.

The chain has TRBV9 and TRBJ1-5, with a tentative D call TRBD1 (6 bases). The TCR was taken from a human donor who received a combined kidney and bone marrow transplant. The starting material was CD4+ T cells from blood, obtained before the transplant. As DNA, the CDR3 is TGTGCCAGCAGCCCGAACCCGGACAGTAGCAATCAGCCCCAGCATTTT. Its protein product is CASSPNPDSSNQPQHF.